This entry lists 9 T cell receptor beta chains sequenced from one sample in a study of shared clonotypes between healthy human individuals. The data were produced by immunoSEQ multiplex PCR, yet TCRdb's version contains in-frame clones alone and is incomplete. The sample records approximately 980,000 clones, approximately 76% being singletons. The sequenced material came from memory CD4+ T cells sorted from blood. The sample's subset: CD45RA-negative fraction. The receptors originated from a man aged 18 to 29 in good health.

The chain is built from TRBV30 and TRBJ2-2, with 7 bases aligning to TRBD2. This CDR3 region has 16 residues. The V gene's germline CDR1 is GTSNPN and CDR2 SVGIG (reference sequence). With 1 base clipped from V and 3 bases from J, the junction kept 8 bases outside the gene matches. CDR3 sequence reads: CAWSGGGGGHTGELFF. DNA for the CDR3: TGTGCCTGGAGTGGCGGGGGAGGAGGGCACACCGGGGAGCTGTTTTTT.

The chain is built from TRBV6-1 and TRBJ2-7, with TRBD2 matching 9 bases. From germline, CDR1 is MNHNS and CDR2 SASEGT. The CDR3 spans 14 residues. Germline trimming cut 4 bases from V and 4 bases from J; bases unmatched to any gene: 5. Written as DNA, the CDR3 is TGTGCCAGCAGTGGTGTGAGCGGGGGGTACGAGCAGTACTTC. It yields the protein CASSGVSGGYEQYF.

This chain joins TRBV28 and TRBJ2-1; possible D gene TRBD2, 5 bases. The V gene lost 4 bases and the J gene lost 13 bases, with 11 bases spanning the gap. The length of the CDR3 is 11 residues. Per the germline V gene, CDR1 is MDHEN and CDR2 is SYDVKM. CDR3 in DNA: TGTGCCAGCAGTTCGGAACTAGGACAGTTCTTC. Amino acids: CASSSELGQFF. Together with reference TRBV28 and TRBJ2-1, the CDR3 gives the full variable domain: DVKVTQSSRYLVKRTGEKVFLECVQDMDHENMFWYRQDPGLGLRLIYFSYDVKMKEKGDIPEGYSVSREKKERFSLILESASTNQTSMYLCASSSELGQFFGPGTRLTVL.

This chain uses TRBV10-3 with TRBJ2-7; 7 bases fit TRBD2. The V gene's germline CDR1 is ENHRY and CDR2 SYGVKD. CDR3 length equals 17 residues. The trim removed 5 bases at V and 0 bases at J, leaving 13 bases unmatched. The CDR3: CAISSFKGGGSSYEQYF. The CDR3 bases are TGTGCCATCAGTTCCTTTAAAGGCGGGGGAAGCTCCTACGAGCAGTACTTC.

In this sample, this clone turned up once. This chain links TRBV5-4 with TRBJ2-3; no clear D gene. V was cut by 2 bases and J by 6 bases, with 19 bases left in between. Germline CDR1 SGHNT, CDR2 YYREEE (reference sequence). This CDR3 region has 16 residues. CDR3 loop: CASSFIGSAVLDTQYF. DNA of the CDR3: TGTGCCAGCAGCTTCATCGGCTCCGCGGTCCTCGATACGCAGTATTTT.

The chain carries TRBV6-5 and TRBJ1-1; 8 nucleotides match TRBD1. Germline CDR1 MNHEY, CDR2 SVGAGI. The CDR3 covers 15 residues. V dropped 2 bases and J dropped 7; count of bases not matched to a gene: 9. The CDR3 sequence: CASSYGQGQGGEAFF. DNA for the CDR3: TGTGCCAGCAGTTACGGACAAGGACAGGGAGGTGAAGCTTTCTTT.

This sequence joins TRBV5-1 and TRBJ1-1; D may be TRBD1 (5 bases). The ends were cut back, 0 bases at V and 4 bases at J, with 10 bases in the middle. The CDR3 is made up of 14 amino acids. CDR1 is SGHRS and CDR2 is YFSETQ in the germline V gene. The CDR3 loop is CASSLAVGATEAFF. The DNA of the CDR3 is TGCGCCAGCAGCTTGGCCGTAGGGGCCACTGAAGCTTTCTTT.

This clone was observed a handful of times. The J gene is TRBJ1-5, the V gene TRBV6-1; 9 positions match TRBD1. The trim removed 6 bases at V and 7 bases at J, leaving 7 bases unmatched. CDR1 and CDR2 from the germline V gene are MNHNS and SASEGT. This CDR3 is 14 amino acids long. The CDR3 region has the DNA TGTGCCAGCAGCCAACAGGGGGCTAGACAGCCCCAGCATTTT. Translating gives CASSQQGARQPQHF.

This chain joins TRBV7-2 and TRBJ1-1; D ambiguous. Germline V CDR1 and CDR2: SGHTA, FQGNSA. V was shortened by 1 base and J by 9 bases, with 9 bases between the two germline ends. The CDR3 has 12 residues. CDR3 DNA: TGTGCCAGCAGCTTAGTAGGAAGTAAAGCTTTCTTT. Translating it yields CASSLVGSKAFF.